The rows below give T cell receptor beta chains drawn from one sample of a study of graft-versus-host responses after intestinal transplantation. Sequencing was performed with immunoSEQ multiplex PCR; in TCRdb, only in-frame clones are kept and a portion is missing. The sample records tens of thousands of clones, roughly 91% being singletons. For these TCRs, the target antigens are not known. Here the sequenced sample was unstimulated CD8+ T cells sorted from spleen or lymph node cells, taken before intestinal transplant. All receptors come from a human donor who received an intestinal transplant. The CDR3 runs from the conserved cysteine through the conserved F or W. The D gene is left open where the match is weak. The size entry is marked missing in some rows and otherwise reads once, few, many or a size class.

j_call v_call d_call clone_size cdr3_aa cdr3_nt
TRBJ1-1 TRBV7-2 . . CASSPPGHTEAFF TGTGCCAGCAGCCCTCCAGGGCACACTGAAGCTTTCTTT
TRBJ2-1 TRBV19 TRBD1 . CASSNRGTINEQFF TGTGCCAGTAGTAACAGGGGGACCATCAATGAGCAGTTCTTC
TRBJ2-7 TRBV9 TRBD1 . CASSAGDRYYEQYF TGTGCCAGCAGCGCCGGGGACAGGTACTACGAGCAGTACTTC
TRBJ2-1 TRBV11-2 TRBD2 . CASSLRAGGYNEQFF TGTGCCAGCAGCTTAAGGGCGGGGGGCTACAATGAGCAGTTCTTC
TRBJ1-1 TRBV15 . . CATSRVSNTEAFF TGTGCCACCAGCAGAGTATCGAACACTGAAGCTTTCTTT
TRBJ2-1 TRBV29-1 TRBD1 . CSVVDRVNEQFF TGCAGCGTTGTTGACAGGGTCAATGAGCAGTTCTTC
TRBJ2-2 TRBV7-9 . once CASSGTPNTGELFF TGTGCCAGTTCCGGGACACCGAACACCGGGGAGCTGTTTTTT
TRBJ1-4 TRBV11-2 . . CASSMDNPEKTNEKLFF TGTGCCAGCAGCATGGACAACCCAGAGAAAACTAATGAAAAACTGTTTTTT
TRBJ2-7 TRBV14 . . CASSHDGGEQYF TGTGCCAGCAGCCACGACGGGGGAGAGCAGTACTTC
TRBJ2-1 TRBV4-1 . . CASSHGQYNEQFF TGCGCCAGCAGCCACGGACAGTACAATGAGCAGTTCTTC
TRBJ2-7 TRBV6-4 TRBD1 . CASSDPHWTGTYEQYF TGTGCCAGCAGTGACCCCCACTGGACAGGGACCTACGAGCAGTACTTC
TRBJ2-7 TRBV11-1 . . CASSLGPGSSSYEQYF TGTGCCAGCAGCTTAGGCCCGGGGTCGAGCTCCTACGAGCAGTACTTC
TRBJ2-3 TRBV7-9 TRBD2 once CASSWEGKISQYF TGTGCCAGCAGCTGGGAGGGGAAGATATCGCAGTATTTT
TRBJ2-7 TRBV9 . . CASSAEQGPHEQYF TGTGCCAGCAGCGCCGAACAGGGACCCCACGAGCAGTACTTC
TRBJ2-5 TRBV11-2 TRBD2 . CASSLGDYRLIQYF TGTGCCAGCAGCTTAGGGGACTACAGATTGATCCAGTACTTC
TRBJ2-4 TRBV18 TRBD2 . CASSPPGPSGAGNIQYF TGTGCCAGCTCACCACCAGGCCCTAGCGGGGCAGGAAACATTCAGTACTTC
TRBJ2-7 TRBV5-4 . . CASSPGQGSYEQYF TGTGCCAGCAGCCCAGGACAAGGTTCCTACGAGCAGTACTTC
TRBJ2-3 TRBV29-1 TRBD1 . CSVEQGAGDTQYF TGCAGCGTTGAACAGGGGGCTGGAGATACGCAGTATTTT
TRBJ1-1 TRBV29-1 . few CSVETDLEAFF TGCAGCGTTGAGACAGACCTTGAAGCTTTCTTT
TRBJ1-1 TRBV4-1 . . CASSLTGSTEAFF TGCGCCAGCAGTCTCACAGGGAGCACTGAAGCTTTCTTT
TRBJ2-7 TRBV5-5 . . CASSFPGDYEQYF TGTGCCAGCAGCTTCCCAGGCGACTACGAGCAGTACTTC
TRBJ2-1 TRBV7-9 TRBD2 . CASSPPTSGTNEQFF TGTGCCAGCAGCCCCCCGACTAGCGGGACCAATGAGCAGTTCTTC
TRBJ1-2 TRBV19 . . CASSMGHYNYGYTF TGTGCCAGTAGTATGGGACATTATAACTATGGCTACACCTTC
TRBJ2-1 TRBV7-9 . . CASSPTGEFDEQFF TGTGCCAGCAGCCCCACTGGAGAATTTGATGAGCAGTTCTTC
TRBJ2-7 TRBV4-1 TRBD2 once CASSQGGDREQYF TGCGCCAGCAGCCAGGGGGGGGACCGTGAGCAGTACTTC
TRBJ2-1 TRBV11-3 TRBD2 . CASSLGYWRGVYNEQFF TGTGCCAGCAGCTTAGGGTATTGGCGGGGGGTTTACAATGAGCAGTTCTTC
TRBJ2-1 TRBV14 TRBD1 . CASSPARDRIYDEQFF TGTGCCAGCAGCCCTGCCCGGGACAGGATTTACGATGAGCAGTTCTTC
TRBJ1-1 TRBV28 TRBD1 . CASSGDRGGTEAFF TGTGCCAGCAGTGGGGACAGGGGAGGCACTGAAGCTTTCTTT